The 8 T cell receptor beta chains below were found in one sample sequenced in a study of shared clonotypes between healthy human individuals. The naive CD8 fraction comprised CD45RO-negative cells positively selected for CCR7 and excluded terminally differentiated effector memory CD45RA+ cells. Measured with immunoSEQ multiplex PCR; TCRdb has only the in-frame clones, and not every one. Of around 700,000 clones in the sample, around 90% were seen once. Specimen: naive CD8+ T cells sorted from blood. These receptors originate from a man aged 30-40 years in good health.

The chain employs TRBV27 and TRBJ2-7, with D perhaps TRBD1 or TRBD2 (6 bases each). V dropped 4 bases and J dropped 2 bases, with 12 bases sitting between them. CDR1 is MNHEY, CDR2 SMNVEV, per germline (reference sequence). The CDR3 is 14 residues long. CDR3 protein: CASSSYREAYEQYF. In DNA, the CDR3 is TGTGCCAGCAGTTCCTACAGGGAGGCCTACGAGCAGTACTTC.

The CDR3 coding sequence is TGTGCCAGCAGTTTAGGCAGGGGGCACTCCTACGAGCAGTACTTC. Protein product: CASSLGRGHSYEQYF. The rearrangement links TRBV28 to TRBJ2-7, with 8 positions matching TRBD1. The germline V gene has CDR1 MDHEN and CDR2 SYDVKM. The V gene end was trimmed by 2 bases and the J gene end by 0 bases; junction bases not matched to a gene: 3. The CDR3 runs 15 residues.

The CDR3 region is CASSSMGDQPQHF. The CDR3 DNA sequence: TGTGCCAGCAGTTCTATGGGGGATCAGCCCCAGCATTTT. The chain couples TRBV7-2 to TRBJ1-5, with D tentatively TRBD1 (5 bases). This CDR3 spans 13 amino acids. Germline-derived CDR1 and CDR2 are SGHTA and FQGNSA. V was cut by 6 bases and J by 5 bases, with 11 bases left in between.

J is TRBJ2-1 and V is TRBV7-3; 10 bases are shared with TRBD2. Germline V CDR1 and CDR2: SGHTA, FQGTGA. V dropped 5 bases and J dropped 5; count of bases not matched to a gene: 9. The CDR3 is 16 amino acids. In DNA form, the CDR3 reads TGTGCCAGCAGCCCCCTGGGGACTAGCGCGGACAATGAGCAGTTCTTC. Translation gives CASSPLGTSADNEQFF.

The genes are TRBV2 and TRBJ2-1; D gene ambiguous. The ends were cut back, 2 bases at V and 0 bases at J, with 11 bases in the middle. The length of the CDR3 is 16 residues. The germline gives CDR1 SNHLY, CDR2 FYNNEI. The CDR3: CASSEIATSSYNEQFF. The CDR3, as DNA: TGTGCCAGCAGTGAAATCGCTACGAGCTCCTACAATGAGCAGTTCTTC.

The genes are TRBV7-2 and TRBJ2-2; D possibly corresponds to TRBD2 (7 bases). CDR3 length: 18 amino acids. Germline loops: CDR1 SGHTA, CDR2 FQGNSA. V shed 5 bases and J shed 4 bases, with 23 bases lying between them. CDR3 in amino acids: CASSESFLGGGPTGELFF. CDR3 in DNA: TGTGCCAGCAGCGAGAGCTTCTTAGGGGGAGGGCCCACCGGGGAGCTGTTTTTT.

This clone was counted a single time. The chain employs TRBV7-6 and TRBJ2-7; 8 nucleotides align to TRBD2. Germline trimming cut 5 bases from V and 3 bases from J; bases unmatched to any gene: 9. Germline lookup yields CDR1 SGHVS and CDR2 FNYEAQ. This CDR3 contains 15 residues. CDR3 protein: CASSLYSGKIYEQYF. The CDR3 coding sequence is TGTGCCAGCAGCCTGTATAGCGGGAAGATCTACGAGCAGTACTTC.

This clone was seen once. This chain uses TRBV19 with TRBJ2-1; D call uncertain. The CDR3 consists of 15 residues. The V gene's germline CDR1 is LNHDA and CDR2 SQIVND (reference sequence). V shed 3 bases and J shed 7 bases, with 16 bases lying between them. CDR3 residues: CASSIVVSRQNEQFF. The CDR3 DNA reads TGTGCCAGTAGTATCGTGGTAAGTCGGCAAAATGAGCAGTTCTTC.